This T cell receptor beta chain originates from a study of OX40 agonist ivuxolimab in advanced cancers. Overall study: Participants, 65% to 85% male, averaged roughly 60 years of age, ranging from 23 to 79.

Overall study findings and caveats: Among T cells, CD8+ cells averaged more expanded clones than CD4+ cells.

CDR3 size: 15 residues. V shed 0 bases and J 4 bases; nucleotides not matched to a gene: 3. CDR1 is SGHNT and CDR2 is YYREEE in the germline V gene (reference sequence). Sequencing was performed with immunoSEQ multiplex PCR; in TCRdb, only in-frame clones are kept and a portion is missing. The table has under 80,000 clones, 85% seen once. About this clone itself: What it binds is not known.

Sequenced material: CD4+ or CD8+ T cells sorted from blood, taken in a trial of the OX40 agonist ivuxolimab. V usage is TRBV5-4 and J usage is TRBJ2-5; 10 bases line up with TRBD2. The sequence was obtained from an adult with an advanced solid tumor such as melanoma, head and neck, liver or kidney cancer. Here the CDR3 reads CASSLVLAGVETQYF. Written as DNA, the CDR3 is TGTGCCAGCAGCTTGGTGCTAGCGGGGGTAGAGACCCAGTACTTC.